The rows below give T cell receptor beta chains drawn from one sample of a study of OX40 agonist ivuxolimab in advanced cancers. Generated by immunoSEQ multiplex PCR, the TCRdb table keeps only in-frame clones and is missing some. Seen here are about 61,000 clones, approximately 90% observed once, and the top ten hold about 1.2%. Sample: CD4+ or CD8+ T cells sorted from blood, taken in a trial of the OX40 agonist ivuxolimab. These receptors came from an adult with an advanced solid tumor such as melanoma, head and neck, liver or kidney cancer. CDR3s include the opening cysteine and the closing phenylalanine or tryptophan. A D gene is named only where the DNA matches it firmly. Rows may omit the clone size; those that give it use once, few, many or a size class.

D gene: NA; clone size: NA; V gene: TRBV19; J gene: TRBJ2-2; CDR3 protein: CASSEWGNTGELFF; CDR3 DNA: TGTGCCAGTTCGGAGTGGGGGAACACCGGGGAGCTGTTTTTT
D gene: NA; clone size: NA; V gene: TRBV4-1; J gene: TRBJ1-2; CDR3 protein: CASSQEGRVTF; CDR3 DNA: TGCGCCAGCAGCCAAGAGGGGAGGGTAACCTTC
D gene: NA; clone size: once; V gene: TRBV11-3; J gene: TRBJ2-7; CDR3 protein: CASSPGGQGPSYEQYF; CDR3 DNA: TGTGCCAGCAGCCCTGGGGGGCAGGGGCCCTCCTACGAGCAGTACTTC
D gene: TRBD1; clone size: NA; V gene: TRBV10-1; J gene: TRBJ1-1; CDR3 protein: CASRGQANTEAFF; CDR3 DNA: TGCGCCAGCAGGGGACAGGCCAACACTGAAGCTTTCTTT
D gene: NA; clone size: NA; V gene: TRBV10-2; J gene: TRBJ1-3; CDR3 protein: CASSPQGKGNTIYF; CDR3 DNA: TGCGCCAGCAGTCCCCAGGGTAAAGGAAACACCATATATTTT
D gene: NA; clone size: NA; V gene: TRBV19; J gene: TRBJ2-2; CDR3 protein: CASSRQTRTGELFF; CDR3 DNA: TGTGCCAGTAGTAGACAGACCAGGACCGGGGAGCTGTTTTTT
D gene: TRBD1; clone size: NA; V gene: TRBV5-1; J gene: TRBJ2-2; CDR3 protein: CASSSGTVYSTGELFF; CDR3 DNA: TGCGCCAGCAGCTCCGGGACAGTCTACAGCACCGGGGAGCTGTTTTTT
D gene: NA; clone size: NA; V gene: TRBV4-1; J gene: TRBJ2-7; CDR3 protein: CASSPSTSLPYEQYF; CDR3 DNA: TGCGCCAGCAGTCCTAGTACTAGCCTCCCCTACGAGCAGTACTTC
D gene: TRBD2; clone size: NA; V gene: TRBV25-1; J gene: TRBJ2-7; CDR3 protein: CASNHHRLAGGLGEQYF; CDR3 DNA: TGTGCCAGCAACCACCATCGCCTAGCGGGGGGGCTAGGCGAGCAGTACTTC
D gene: TRBD1; clone size: NA; V gene: TRBV5-1; J gene: TRBJ1-2; CDR3 protein: CASSLGQGPYGYTF; CDR3 DNA: TGCGCCAGCAGCTTGGGACAGGGACCCTATGGCTACACCTTC
D gene: NA; clone size: NA; V gene: TRBV18; J gene: TRBJ1-3; CDR3 protein: CASSPQGYSGNTIYF; CDR3 DNA: TGTGCCAGCTCACCACAGGGGTACTCTGGAAACACCATATATTTT
D gene: NA; clone size: NA; V gene: TRBV15; J gene: TRBJ1-1; CDR3 protein: CATSRDPTGITEAFF; CDR3 DNA: TGTGCCACCAGCAGAGACCCGACGGGAATCACTGAAGCTTTCTTT
D gene: TRBD1; clone size: NA; V gene: TRBV5-4; J gene: TRBJ1-1; CDR3 protein: CASSRQGPSGTEAFF; CDR3 DNA: TGTGCCAGCAGCCGACAGGGGCCCTCGGGCACTGAAGCTTTCTTT
D gene: TRBD2; clone size: NA; V gene: TRBV7-2; J gene: TRBJ2-1; CDR3 protein: CASSTAGTSYNEQFF; CDR3 DNA: TGTGCCAGCAGCACAGCGGGGACCTCCTACAATGAGCAGTTCTTC
D gene: NA; clone size: NA; V gene: TRBV27; J gene: TRBJ2-7; CDR3 protein: CASSSQLGTGNYEQYF; CDR3 DNA: TGTGCCAGCAGTTCCCAACTGGGTACAGGGAACTACGAGCAGTACTTC
D gene: NA; clone size: NA; V gene: TRBV19; J gene: TRBJ2-7; CDR3 protein: CASSKAITYEQYF; CDR3 DNA: TGTGCCAGTAGTAAGGCCATAACCTACGAGCAGTACTTC
D gene: NA; clone size: NA; V gene: TRBV27; J gene: TRBJ2-6; CDR3 protein: CASSGGTHSGANVLTF; CDR3 DNA: TGTGCCAGCAGTGGCGGGACACACTCTGGGGCCAACGTCCTGACTTTC
D gene: NA; clone size: NA; V gene: TRBV6-1; J gene: TRBJ1-1; CDR3 protein: CASSEVAGDTEAFF; CDR3 DNA: TGTGCCAGCAGTGAGGTGGCAGGGGACACTGAAGCTTTCTTT
D gene: NA; clone size: few; V gene: TRBV7-9; J gene: TRBJ1-2; CDR3 protein: CASSTGQIYGYTF; CDR3 DNA: TGTGCCAGCAGCACGGGACAAATCTATGGCTACACCTTC
D gene: TRBD1; clone size: NA; V gene: TRBV18; J gene: TRBJ2-1; CDR3 protein: CASSLRDRVYNEQFF; CDR3 DNA: TGTGCCAGCTCACTCCGGGACAGGGTCTACAATGAGCAGTTCTTC
D gene: NA; clone size: NA; V gene: TRBV7-2; J gene: TRBJ2-2; CDR3 protein: CASSLTMNTGELFF; CDR3 DNA: TGTGCCAGCAGCCTTACTATGAACACCGGGGAGCTGTTTTTT
D gene: NA; clone size: NA; V gene: TRBV29-1; J gene: TRBJ2-7; CDR3 protein: CSVSVGTYEQYF; CDR3 DNA: TGCAGCGTTAGCGTCGGCACCTACGAGCAGTACTTC
D gene: TRBD2; clone size: NA; V gene: TRBV6-1; J gene: TRBJ2-5; CDR3 protein: CASRSAGGPETQYF; CDR3 DNA: TGTGCCAGCAGGTCAGCGGGGGGGCCGGAGACCCAGTACTTC
D gene: NA; clone size: NA; V gene: TRBV27; J gene: TRBJ1-2; CDR3 protein: CASSFTGKGYGYTF; CDR3 DNA: TGTGCCAGCAGTTTCACAGGGAAGGGTTATGGCTACACCTTC
D gene: NA; clone size: NA; V gene: TRBV19; J gene: TRBJ1-1; CDR3 protein: CASSMSGVRTEAFF; CDR3 DNA: TGTGCCAGTAGTATGAGCGGGGTGCGGACTGAAGCTTTCTTT
D gene: TRBD1; clone size: NA; V gene: TRBV18; J gene: TRBJ2-7; CDR3 protein: CASSQGTGSYEQYF; CDR3 DNA: TGTGCCAGCTCACAAGGGACAGGTAGTTACGAGCAGTACTTC
D gene: NA; clone size: NA; V gene: TRBV18; J gene: TRBJ2-3; CDR3 protein: CASSLQSTDTQYF; CDR3 DNA: TGTGCCAGCTCACTACAGAGCACAGATACGCAGTATTTT
D gene: TRBD1; clone size: NA; V gene: TRBV19; J gene: TRBJ1-5; CDR3 protein: CASSIGGQYYQPQHF; CDR3 DNA: TGTGCCAGTAGTATTGGGGGACAGTATTATCAGCCCCAGCATTTT
D gene: NA; clone size: NA; V gene: TRBV18; J gene: TRBJ2-7; CDR3 protein: CASSPSDTAYEQYF; CDR3 DNA: TGTGCCAGCTCACCAAGTGACACCGCCTACGAGCAGTACTTC
D gene: NA; clone size: NA; V gene: TRBV6-5; J gene: TRBJ1-2; CDR3 protein: CASSYSRGYGYTF; CDR3 DNA: TGTGCCAGCAGTTACTCGCGGGGGTATGGCTACACCTTC
D gene: NA; clone size: NA; V gene: TRBV5-1; J gene: TRBJ1-2; CDR3 protein: CASPGSVPWLGYTF; CDR3 DNA: TGCGCCAGCCCAGGGTCGGTCCCGTGGCTAGGCTACACCTTC
D gene: NA; clone size: once; V gene: TRBV28; J gene: TRBJ2-5; CDR3 protein: CASTSSWETQYF; CDR3 DNA: TGTGCCAGCACATCCAGCTGGGAGACCCAGTACTTC
D gene: NA; clone size: NA; V gene: TRBV5-4; J gene: TRBJ1-1; CDR3 protein: CASSRVGAMNTEAFF; CDR3 DNA: TGTGCCAGCAGCCGAGTCGGGGCGATGAACACTGAAGCTTTCTTT
D gene: NA; clone size: NA; V gene: TRBV5-4; J gene: TRBJ1-1; CDR3 protein: CASSFGGQGTEAFF; CDR3 DNA: TGTGCCAGCAGCTTTGGGGGGCAAGGGACTGAAGCTTTCTTT
D gene: NA; clone size: NA; V gene: TRBV5-1; J gene: TRBJ1-2; CDR3 protein: CASSLGQGYYGYTF; CDR3 DNA: TGCGCCAGCAGCTTGGGCCAGGGGTACTATGGCTACACCTTC
D gene: NA; clone size: NA; V gene: TRBV6-4; J gene: TRBJ1-1; CDR3 protein: CASSDSLGMNTEAFF; CDR3 DNA: TGTGCCAGCAGTGACTCCCTGGGGATGAACACTGAAGCTTTCTTT
D gene: TRBD2; clone size: NA; V gene: TRBV5-4; J gene: TRBJ2-1; CDR3 protein: CASSFRTSGAYNEQFF; CDR3 DNA: TGTGCCAGCAGCTTTCGGACTAGCGGGGCCTACAATGAGCAGTTCTTC
D gene: TRBD1; clone size: NA; V gene: TRBV5-1; J gene: TRBJ2-5; CDR3 protein: CASTRQGAGETQYF; CDR3 DNA: TGCGCCAGCACCCGACAGGGGGCGGGGGAGACCCAGTACTTC
D gene: NA; clone size: NA; V gene: TRBV7-8; J gene: TRBJ1-2; CDR3 protein: CASSPMSGHQGYGYTF; CDR3 DNA: TGTGCCAGCAGCCCGATGTCGGGACACCAAGGCTATGGCTACACCTTC
D gene: NA; clone size: NA; V gene: TRBV5-4; J gene: TRBJ2-3; CDR3 protein: CASRRGGVTDTQYF; CDR3 DNA: TGTGCCAGCAGGAGAGGGGGAGTTACAGATACGCAGTATTTT
D gene: NA; clone size: NA; V gene: TRBV6-5; J gene: TRBJ2-3; CDR3 protein: CASSFLVGGTQYF; CDR3 DNA: TGTGCCAGCAGTTTTCTGGTCGGTGGTACGCAGTATTTT
D gene: TRBD2; clone size: NA; V gene: TRBV28; J gene: TRBJ2-7; CDR3 protein: CASSLSSGERPYEQYF; CDR3 DNA: TGTGCCAGCAGTTTATCTAGCGGCGAGCGGCCCTACGAGCAGTACTTC
D gene: TRBD1; clone size: NA; V gene: TRBV10-3; J gene: TRBJ2-1; CDR3 protein: CAISGAQGALRFNEQFF; CDR3 DNA: TGTGCCATCAGTGGGGCCCAGGGGGCGCTCAGGTTTAATGAGCAGTTCTTC